Following are 7 T cell receptor beta chains from one sample sequenced in a study of Japanese encephalitis immunity and Zika vaccine responses. PBMCs were CFSE-labeled and cultured for under seven days with peptide pools at 0.9 to 1 ug/mL each. Unfixed live CD56-CD19-CD16-CD3+CD4+ CFSE-low cells were sorted as proliferating CD4 T cells. TCRdb independently ran MiXCR on the 5' RACE reads; one entry per CDR3 protein. The table records about 150 distinct CDR3 sequences, roughly 15% of them present only once. Source: antigen-activated CD4+ T cells from blood, cultured, taken during a Zika inactivated vaccine study. These receptors came from an adult woman who received an inactivated Zika virus vaccine.

Relative to its sample, this clonotype is large. The V gene is TRBV30, the J gene TRBJ2-1; 8 bases fit TRBD2. The CDR3 is 14 amino acids. The V gene end was trimmed by 1 base and the J gene end by 6 bases; junction bases not matched to a gene: 5. CDR1 is GTSNPN, CDR2 SVGIG, per germline (reference sequence). CDR3 sequence (DNA): TGTGCCTGGAGTGGAACTAGCGGATTCAATGAGCAGTTCTTC. This codes for CAWSGTSGFNEQFF.

This clonotype is hyperexpanded. The CDR3 sequence: CATSDARDSPTGELFF. The CDR3 DNA sequence: TGTGCCACCAGTGATGCCCGGGACTCACCCACCGGGGAGCTGTTTTTT. The rearrangement joins TRBV24-1 to TRBJ2-2; perhaps TRBD2 as D (6 bases). This CDR3 has 16 residues. Trimming stripped 3 bases from V and 4 bases from J, with 14 bases between. Germline CDR1 KGHDR, CDR2 SFDVKD.

The chain is built from TRBV28 and TRBJ1-2; a weak D match, TRBD1 (6 bases). The V and J ends lost 7 bases and 12 bases respectively, with 21 bases between them. This CDR3 region has 13 residues. Germline CDR1 and CDR2: MDHEN and SYDVKM. This CDR3 reads CASTEGGARMNTF. As DNA, the CDR3 is TGTGCCAGCACCGAGGGGGGGGCGCGAATGAACACCTTC.

This clonotype qualifies as large (0.1 to 1%). A junction end diverges from the germline sequence, so it may reflect a read error. The chain couples TRBV7-7 to TRBJ2-5; TRBD2 matches 14 bases. The CDR3 covers 14 residues. The V gene's germline CDR1 is SSHAT and CDR2 FNYEAQ (reference sequence). This chain's CDR3 is CASSGTSGGETQYF. In nucleotides, the CDR3 is TGTGCTAGCAGCGGGACTAGCGGGGGCGAGACCCAGTACTTC.

By share, this clonotype counts as large (0.1 to 1%). The DNA of the CDR3 is TGTGCCAGCAAGGGCGTCAACACCGGGGAGCTGTTTTTT. This sequence encodes CASKGVNTGELFF. The chain links TRBV28 to TRBJ2-2; the D is unclear. V lost 7 bases and J 2 bases, leaving 8 bases between the germline ends. This CDR3 has 13 amino acids. CDR1 and CDR2 from the germline V gene are MDHEN and SYDVKM.

By share, this clonotype counts as large (0.1 to 1%). This chain uses TRBV25-1 with TRBJ2-2; TRBD1 is a possible D gene (5 bases). The CDR3 consists of 13 residues. The germline CDR1 and CDR2 sequences are MGHDK and SYGVNS. The CDR3 coding sequence is TGTGTGCGTAGGCAGGGGAACACCGGGGAGCTGTTTTTT. It specifies CVRRQGNTGELFF. The variable domain in full, with the rest retrieved from reference TRBV25-1 and TRBJ2-2, is EADIYQTPRYLVIGTGKKITLECSQTMGHDKMYWYQQDPGMELHLIHYSYGVNSTEKGDLSSESTVSRIRTEHFPLTLESARPSHTSQYLCVRRQGNTGELFFGEGSRLTVL.

This clonotype is large by share. The rearrangement links TRBV7-2 to TRBJ1-1; D unresolved. Between the trimmed V and J ends, which lost 5 bases and 11 bases, there was a span of 21 bases. CDR3 length equals 14 residues. The germline V gene encodes CDR1 SGHTA and CDR2 FQGNSA. This CDR3 reads CASSPRAGGLRAFF. CDR3 bases: TGTGCCAGCAGCCCTAGGGCGGGCGGGCTGAGGGCTTTCTTT.